This TCR beta chain comes out of a study of T-cell reconstitution after alpha-beta-depleted transplantation in children. Unique molecular identifiers were incorporated when the TCRbeta library was constructed. TCRdb re-called the PCR reads through MiXCR, storing one row per CDR3 protein. The table lists around 440,000 distinct CDR3 sequences, under 12% of them singletons, with around 2.2% in the top ten. In this sample, this clonotype turned up many times. This TCR was recovered from a child aged 2 to 15 with inherited bone marrow failure, due to receive a stem cell transplant. The source material was PBMCs, sampled before TCRalphabeta/CD19-depleted stem cell transplant.

The DNA of the CDR3 is TGTGCCACCAGTGACTCCGCCTCACTAGCAAGAGGAGACAATGAGCAGTTCTTC. Translating it yields CATSDSASLARGDNEQFF. V is TRBV24-1 and J is TRBJ2-1; maybe TRBD2 (6 bases). Germline V gives CDR1 KGHDR, CDR2 SFDVKD. There are 18 residues in the CDR3. Trimming removed 4 bases from V and 5 bases from J, with 23 bases in between.